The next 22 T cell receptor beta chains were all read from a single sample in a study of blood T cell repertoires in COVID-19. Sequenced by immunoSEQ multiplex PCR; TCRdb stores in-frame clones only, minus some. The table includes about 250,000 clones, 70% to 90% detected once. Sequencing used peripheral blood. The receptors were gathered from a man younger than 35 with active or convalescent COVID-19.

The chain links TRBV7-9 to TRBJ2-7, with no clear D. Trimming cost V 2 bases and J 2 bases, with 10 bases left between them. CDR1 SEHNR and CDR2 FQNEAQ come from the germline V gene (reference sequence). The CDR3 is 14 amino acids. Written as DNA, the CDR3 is TGTGCCAGCAGCTTACGCGCAAAACCCTACGAGCAGTACTTC. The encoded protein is CASSLRAKPYEQYF.

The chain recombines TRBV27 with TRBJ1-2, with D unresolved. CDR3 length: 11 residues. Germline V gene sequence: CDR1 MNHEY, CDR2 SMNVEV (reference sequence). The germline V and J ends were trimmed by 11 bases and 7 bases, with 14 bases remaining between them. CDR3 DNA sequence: TGTGCCGTACGTGCAGGTCGTGGCTACACCTTC. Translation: CAVRAGRGYTF.

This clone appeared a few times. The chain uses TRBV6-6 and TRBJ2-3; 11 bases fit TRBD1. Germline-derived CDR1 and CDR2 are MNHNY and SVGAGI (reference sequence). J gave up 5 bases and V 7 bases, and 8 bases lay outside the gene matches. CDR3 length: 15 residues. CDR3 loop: CASTRTGGRRDTQYF. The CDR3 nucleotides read TGTGCCAGCACAAGGACAGGGGGCAGGAGAGATACGCAGTATTTT.

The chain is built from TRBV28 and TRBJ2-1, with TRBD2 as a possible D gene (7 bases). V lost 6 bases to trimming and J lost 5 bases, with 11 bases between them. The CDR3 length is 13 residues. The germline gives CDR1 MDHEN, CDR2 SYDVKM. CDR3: CASRRGGHNEQFF. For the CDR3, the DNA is TGTGCCAGCAGAAGGGGGGGCCACAATGAGCAGTTCTTC. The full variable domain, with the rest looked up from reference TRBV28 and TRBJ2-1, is DVKVTQSSRYLVKRTGEKVFLECVQDMDHENMFWYRQDPGLGLRLIYFSYDVKMKEKGDIPEGYSVSREKKERFSLILESASTNQTSMYLCASRRGGHNEQFFGPGTRLTVL.

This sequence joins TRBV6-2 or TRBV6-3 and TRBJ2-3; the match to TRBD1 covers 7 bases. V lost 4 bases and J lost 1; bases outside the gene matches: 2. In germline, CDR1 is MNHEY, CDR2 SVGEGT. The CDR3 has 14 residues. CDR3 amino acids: CASSWGQRTDTQYF. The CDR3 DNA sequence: TGTGCCAGCAGTTGGGGACAGCGCACAGATACGCAGTATTTT.

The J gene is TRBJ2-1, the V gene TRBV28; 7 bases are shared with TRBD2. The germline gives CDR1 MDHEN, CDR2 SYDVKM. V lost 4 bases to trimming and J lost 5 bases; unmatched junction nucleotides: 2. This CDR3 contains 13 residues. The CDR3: CASSSSGHNEQFF. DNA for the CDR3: TGTGCCAGCAGTTCTAGCGGCCACAATGAGCAGTTCTTC.

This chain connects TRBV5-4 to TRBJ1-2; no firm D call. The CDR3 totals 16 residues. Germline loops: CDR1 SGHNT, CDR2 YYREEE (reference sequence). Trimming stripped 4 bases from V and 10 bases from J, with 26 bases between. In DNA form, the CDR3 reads TGTGCCAGCAGCACGGGAGGGTTGAGGGTCCGTCGCGACTACACCTTC. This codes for CASSTGGLRVRRDYTF.

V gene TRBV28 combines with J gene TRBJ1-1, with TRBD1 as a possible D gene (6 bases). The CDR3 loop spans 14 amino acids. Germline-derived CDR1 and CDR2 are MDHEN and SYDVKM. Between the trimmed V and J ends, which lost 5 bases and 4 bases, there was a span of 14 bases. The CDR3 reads CASSPGGARTEAFF. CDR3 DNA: TGTGCCAGCAGTCCCGGGGGGGCTCGCACTGAAGCTTTCTTT.

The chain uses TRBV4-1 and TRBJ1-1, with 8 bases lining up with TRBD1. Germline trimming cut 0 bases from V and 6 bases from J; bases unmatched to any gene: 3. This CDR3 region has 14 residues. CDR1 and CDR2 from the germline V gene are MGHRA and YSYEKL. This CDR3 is CASSQESRGPEAFF. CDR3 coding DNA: TGCGCCAGCAGCCAAGAGTCCAGGGGGCCTGAAGCTTTCTTT.

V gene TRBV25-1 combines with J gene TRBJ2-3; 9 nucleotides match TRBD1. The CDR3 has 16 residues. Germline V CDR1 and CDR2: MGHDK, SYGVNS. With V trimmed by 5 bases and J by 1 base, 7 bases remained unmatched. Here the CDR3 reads CASSNLGTGRTDTQYF. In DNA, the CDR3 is TGTGCCAGCAGTAATTTAGGGACAGGGCGCACAGATACGCAGTATTTT.

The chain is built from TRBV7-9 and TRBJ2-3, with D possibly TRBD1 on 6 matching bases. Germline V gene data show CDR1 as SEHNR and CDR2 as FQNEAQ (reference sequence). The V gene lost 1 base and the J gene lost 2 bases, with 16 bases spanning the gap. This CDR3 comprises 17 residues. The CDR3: CASSLVVRTASTDTQYF. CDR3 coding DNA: TGTGCCAGCAGCTTAGTGGTAAGGACAGCCTCCACAGATACGCAGTATTTT.

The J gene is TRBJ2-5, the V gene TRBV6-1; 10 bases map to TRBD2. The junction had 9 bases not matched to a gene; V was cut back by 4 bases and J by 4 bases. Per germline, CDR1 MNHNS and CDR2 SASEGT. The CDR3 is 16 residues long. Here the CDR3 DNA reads TGTGCCAGCAGTGCGGCTAGCGGGAGCCCGGGAGAGACCCAGTACTTC. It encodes CASSAASGSPGETQYF.

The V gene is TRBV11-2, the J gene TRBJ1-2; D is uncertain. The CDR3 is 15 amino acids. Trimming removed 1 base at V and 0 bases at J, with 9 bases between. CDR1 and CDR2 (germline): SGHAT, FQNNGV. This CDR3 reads CASSLGLSANYGYTF. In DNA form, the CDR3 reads TGTGCCAGCAGCTTAGGACTGTCAGCTAACTATGGCTACACCTTC.

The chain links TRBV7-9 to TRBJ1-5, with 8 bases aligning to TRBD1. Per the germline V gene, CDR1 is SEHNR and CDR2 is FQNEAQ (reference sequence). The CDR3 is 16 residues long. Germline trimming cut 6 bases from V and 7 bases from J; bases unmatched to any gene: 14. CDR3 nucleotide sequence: TGTGCCAGCAGTTCCATGGACAGGGACATTGGGCAGCCCCAGCATTTT. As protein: CASSSMDRDIGQPQHF.

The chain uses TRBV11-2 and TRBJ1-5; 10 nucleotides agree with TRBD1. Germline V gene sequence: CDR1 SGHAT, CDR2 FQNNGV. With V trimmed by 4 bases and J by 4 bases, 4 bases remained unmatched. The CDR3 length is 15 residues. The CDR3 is CASSSGTGENQPQHF. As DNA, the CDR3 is TGTGCCAGCAGCTCAGGGACAGGGGAGAATCAGCCCCAGCATTTT. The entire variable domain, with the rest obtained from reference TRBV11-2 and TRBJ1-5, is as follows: EAGVAQSPRYKIIEKRQSVAFWCNPISGHATLYWYQQILGQGPKLLIQFQNNGVVDDSQLPKDRFSAERLKGVDSTLKIQPAKLEDSAVYLCASSSGTGENQPQHFGDGTRLSIL.

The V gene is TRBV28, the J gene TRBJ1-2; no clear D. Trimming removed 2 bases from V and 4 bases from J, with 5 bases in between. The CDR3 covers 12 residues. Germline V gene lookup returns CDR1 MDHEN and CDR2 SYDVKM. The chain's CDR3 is CASSLVRYGYTF. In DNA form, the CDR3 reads TGTGCCAGCAGTTTAGTTCGCTATGGCTACACCTTC.

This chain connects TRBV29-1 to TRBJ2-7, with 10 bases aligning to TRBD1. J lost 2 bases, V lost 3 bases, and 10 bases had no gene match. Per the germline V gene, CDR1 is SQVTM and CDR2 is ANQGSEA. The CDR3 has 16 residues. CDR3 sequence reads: CSVDGRGGTGAYEQYF. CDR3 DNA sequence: TGCAGCGTTGACGGACGAGGGGGGACAGGGGCCTACGAGCAGTACTTC.

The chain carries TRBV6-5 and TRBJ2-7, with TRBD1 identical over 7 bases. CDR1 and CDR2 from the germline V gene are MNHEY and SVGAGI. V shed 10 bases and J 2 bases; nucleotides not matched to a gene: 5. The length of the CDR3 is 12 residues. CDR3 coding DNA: TGTGCCACCGGGGACAGACCCTACGAGCAGTACTTC. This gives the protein CATGDRPYEQYF.

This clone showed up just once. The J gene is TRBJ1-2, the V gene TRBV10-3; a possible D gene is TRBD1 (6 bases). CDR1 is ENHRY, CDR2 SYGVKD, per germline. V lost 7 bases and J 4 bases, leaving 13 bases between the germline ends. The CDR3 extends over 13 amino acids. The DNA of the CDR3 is TGTGCCATCAAAGGGGGATTGGTCTATGGCTACACCTTC. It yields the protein CAIKGGLVYGYTF.

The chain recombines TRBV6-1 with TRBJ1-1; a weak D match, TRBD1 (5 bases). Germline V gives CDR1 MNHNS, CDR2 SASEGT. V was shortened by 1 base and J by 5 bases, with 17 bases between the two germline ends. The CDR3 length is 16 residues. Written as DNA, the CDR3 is TGTGCCAGCAGTGAAGGTGGGGCCTGGGGGGGAACTGAAGCTTTCTTT. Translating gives CASSEGGAWGGTEAFF.

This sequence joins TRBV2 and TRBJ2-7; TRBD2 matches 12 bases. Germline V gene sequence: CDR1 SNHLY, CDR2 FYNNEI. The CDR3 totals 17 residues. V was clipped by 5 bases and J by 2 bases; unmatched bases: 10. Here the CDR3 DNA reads TGTGCCAGCAGTCTGGAAGGACTAGCGGGAAACACCTACGAGCAGTACTTC. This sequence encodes CASSLEGLAGNTYEQYF.

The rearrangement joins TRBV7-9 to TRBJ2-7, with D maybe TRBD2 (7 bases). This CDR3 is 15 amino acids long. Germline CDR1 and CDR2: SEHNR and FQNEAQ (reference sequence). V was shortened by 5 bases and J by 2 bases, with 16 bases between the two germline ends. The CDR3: CASSLPGGATYEQYF. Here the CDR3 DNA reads TGTGCCAGCAGCCTCCCTGGGGGGGCTACCTACGAGCAGTACTTC.